Following are 20 T cell receptor beta chains from one sample sequenced in a study of T cell changes during pregnancy in multiple sclerosis. Clones were sequenced by immunoSEQ multiplex PCR, and TCRdb holds only the in-frame ones, with some missing. The sample records over 55,000 clones, about 87% being singletons. The specimen was peripheral blood from another person, used as feeder cells. These receptors came from a human donor whose cells served as feeder cells for cultures in a pregnancy study.

The gene calls are TRBV7-9 and TRBJ1-2, with D unresolved. This CDR3 region has 15 residues. Germline values: CDR1 SEHNR, CDR2 FQNEAQ (reference sequence). Trimming pared 5 bases from V and 3 bases from J, leaving 16 bases between. The DNA of the CDR3 is TGTGCCAGCAGCGAAAGCAGAGGAGTCTACTATGGCTACACCTTC. Its translation: CASSESRGVYYGYTF. The full variable domain, with the rest looked up from reference TRBV7-9 and TRBJ1-2, is DTGVSQNPRHKITKRGQNVTFRCDPISEHNRLYWYRQTLGQGPEFLTYFQNEAQLEKSRLLSDRFSAERPKGSFSTLEIQRTEQGDSAMYLCASSESRGVYYGYTFGSGTRLTVV.

This chain joins TRBV6-5 and TRBJ1-3; D perhaps matches TRBD1 (6 bases). Germline CDR1 MNHEY, CDR2 SVGAGI. This CDR3 has 16 amino acids. Between the trimmed V and J ends, which lost 2 bases and 3 bases, there was a span of 14 bases. The CDR3, as DNA: TGTGCCAGCAGTTACGACCCCCAGGGGCTTGGAAACACCATATATTTT. It is translated as CASSYDPQGLGNTIYF.

The chain employs TRBV5-6 and TRBJ1-2; D unclear. This CDR3 is built from 13 residues. The ends were cut back, 4 bases at V and 0 bases at J, with 7 bases in the middle. Germline V gene sequence: CDR1 SGHDT, CDR2 YYEEEE. Here the CDR3 DNA reads TGTGCCAGCAGCCGAACACCTAACTATGGCTACACCTTC. Translating gives CASSRTPNYGYTF.

The chain couples TRBV2 to TRBJ2-3; D uncertain. V lost 6 bases, J lost 7 bases, and 14 bases lay in between. Germline CDR1 and CDR2: SNHLY and FYNNEI. The CDR3 contains 13 residues. The CDR3 bases are TGTGCCAGCAGCGGAACTGGTTCACATACGCAGTATTTT. It yields the protein CASSGTGSHTQYF.

This clone was seen a handful of times. The chain uses TRBV5-1 and TRBJ2-2; perhaps TRBD1 as D (6 bases). In germline, CDR1 is SGHRS, CDR2 YFSETQ. With 1 base removed from V and 4 bases from J, the gap between germline ends came to 11 bases. The CDR3 covers 15 residues. CDR3 sequence (DNA): TGCGCCAGCAGCTTGACAGGGTACGGCACCGGGGAGCTGTTTTTT. The encoded protein is CASSLTGYGTGELFF.

The chain has TRBV28 and TRBJ1-1, with a tentative D call TRBD1 (5 bases). This CDR3 has 13 residues. The ends were cut back, 3 bases at V and 5 bases at J, with 10 bases in the middle. Germline lookup yields CDR1 MDHEN and CDR2 SYDVKM. This chain's CDR3 is CASSFFGGTEAFF. The CDR3 region has the DNA TGTGCCAGCAGTTTCTTTGGGGGGACTGAAGCTTTCTTT.

The V gene is TRBV6-6, the J gene TRBJ1-5; 8 positions agree with TRBD1. Unmatched junction bases numbered 5, after V lost 0 bases and J lost 7 bases. Germline V gene sequence: CDR1 MNHNY, CDR2 SVGAGI (reference sequence). This CDR3 is built from 15 residues. The chain's CDR3 is CASSYSGQGHQPQHF. In nucleotides, the CDR3 is TGTGCCAGCAGTTACTCCGGACAGGGACACCAGCCCCAGCATTTT.

CDR3 in amino acids: CASSLAATYEQYF. CDR3 coding DNA: TGTGCCAGCAGCTTAGCGGCAACCTACGAGCAGTACTTC. The V and J genes are TRBV7-3 and TRBJ2-7, with D hard to call. Germline-derived CDR1 and CDR2 are SGHTA and FQGTGA. V lost 2 bases and J lost 2, with 7 bases in between. There are 13 residues in the CDR3.

In its sample, this clone was seen once. The gene calls are TRBV27 and TRBJ2-7; 15 bases agree with TRBD2. The CDR3 is 17 residues long. Germline V CDR1 and CDR2: MNHEY, SMNVEV (reference sequence). Trimming took 7 bases from V and 3 from J; bases not matched to a gene: 10. CDR3 region: CASNPFGLAGGGYEQYF. CDR3 bases: TGTGCCAGCAACCCGTTTGGACTAGCGGGAGGGGGCTACGAGCAGTACTTC.

The chain uses TRBV15 and TRBJ1-5; D is undetermined. The ends were cut back, 3 bases at V and 7 bases at J, with 19 bases in the middle. Germline loops: CDR1 LNHNV, CDR2 YYDKDF (reference sequence). The CDR3 spans 16 residues. The CDR3 region is CATSSSLGVAGQPQHF. CDR3 nucleotides: TGTGCCACCAGCAGTTCCCTTGGGGTGGCTGGACAGCCCCAGCATTTT. The variable domain in full, with the rest retrieved from reference TRBV15 and TRBJ1-5, is DAMVIQNPRYQVTQFGKPVTLSCSQTLNHNVMYWYQQKSSQAPKLLFHYYDKDFNNEADTPDNFQSRRPNTSFCFLDIRSPGLGDTAMYLCATSSSLGVAGQPQHFGDGTRLSIL.

The chain links TRBV19 to TRBJ2-7; D gene uncertain. This CDR3 has 15 amino acids. The V and J ends lost 2 bases and 0 bases respectively, with 11 bases between them. Germline V gene lookup returns CDR1 LNHDA and CDR2 SQIVND (reference sequence). CDR3 in DNA: TGTGCCAGTAGTATAACACACTGGAGCTCCTACGAGCAGTACTTC. This translates into CASSITHWSSYEQYF.

This chain links TRBV30 with TRBJ2-7, with a tentative D call TRBD2 (6 bases). Germline V gives CDR1 GTSNPN, CDR2 SVGIG (reference sequence). Trimming cost V 8 bases and J 7 bases, with 24 bases left between them. This CDR3 spans 14 amino acids. Written as DNA, the CDR3 is TGTGCCGCAGCGATTCTCGGGACTGCGGGGGAGCAGTACTTC. The encoded protein is CAAAILGTAGEQYF.

The chain links TRBV6-5 to TRBJ1-6, with D perhaps TRBD1 (6 bases). V lost 6 bases, J lost 7 bases, and 16 bases lay in between. Germline values: CDR1 MNHEY, CDR2 SVGAGI. The CDR3 has 15 amino acids. CDR3 in DNA: TGTGCCAGCAGACCACCCGGACAGCTCAATTCACCCCTCCACTTT. It codes for CASRPPGQLNSPLHF.

This rearrangement joins TRBV5-8 to TRBJ2-5; a weak D match, TRBD2 (6 bases). The CDR3 has 15 amino acids. V lost 1 base, J lost 7 bases, and 17 bases lay in between. CDR1 is SGHTS, CDR2 YDEGEE, per germline. CDR3 nucleotide sequence: TGTGCCAGCAGCTTGCGGGACTTGCGCATTGGGACCCAGTACTTC. As protein: CASSLRDLRIGTQYF.

V is TRBV5-4 and J is TRBJ1-1, with 10 nucleotides matching TRBD1. The ends lost 5 bases at V and 0 bases at J; junction bases unmatched: 10. The CDR3 is 17 amino acids. CDR1 SGHNT and CDR2 YYREEE come from the germline V gene (reference sequence). The CDR3 bases are TGTGCCAGCAGAACTCGACAGGGGGCGGCCCTGAACACTGAAGCTTTCTTT. This encodes CASRTRQGAALNTEAFF. Drawing the rest from reference TRBV5-4 and TRBJ1-1, the complete variable domain is ETGVTQSPTHLIKTRGQQVTLRCSSQSGHNTVSWYQQALGQGPQFIFQYYREEENGRGNFPPRFSGLQFPNYSSELNVNALELDDSALYLCASRTRQGAALNTEAFFGQGTRLTVV.

The V gene is TRBV7-2, the J gene TRBJ2-7; 11 bases agree with TRBD1. Unmatched junction bases numbered 5, after V lost 5 bases and J lost 2 bases. The germline V gene has CDR1 SGHTA and CDR2 FQGNSA. This CDR3 contains 15 residues. CDR3 nucleotide sequence: TGTGCCAGCAGCCCTCGGACAGGGGGCACCTACGAGCAGTACTTC. The encoded protein is CASSPRTGGTYEQYF. Drawing the rest from reference TRBV7-2 and TRBJ2-7, the complete variable domain is GAGVSQSPSNKVTEKGKDVELRCDPISGHTALYWYRQSLGQGLEFLIYFQGNSAPDKSGLPSDRFSAERTGGSVSTLTIQRTQQEDSAVYLCASSPRTGGTYEQYFGPGTRLTVT.

The chain is built from TRBV6-5 and TRBJ2-7; TRBD2 might be the D (5 bases). The V gene lost 0 bases and the J gene lost 0 bases, with 6 bases spanning the gap. CDR1 and CDR2 from the germline V gene are MNHEY and SVGAGI. CDR3 length: 14 amino acids. The CDR3 reads CASSYSSGSYEQYF. In DNA, the CDR3 is TGTGCCAGCAGTTACTCGAGCGGCTCCTACGAGCAGTACTTC.

This rearrangement joins TRBV2 to TRBJ1-1; unclear D gene. The CDR3 is made up of 14 amino acids. The germline gives CDR1 SNHLY, CDR2 FYNNEI. V lost 2 bases, J lost 7 bases, and 14 bases lay in between. The CDR3 DNA sequence: TGTGCCAGCAGTGAAACGGGAATCGTGGGTGAAGCTTTCTTT. This codes for CASSETGIVGEAFF.

The chain recombines TRBV25-1 with TRBJ2-7; 8 bases are a match to TRBD1. Germline V gene lookup returns CDR1 MGHDK and CDR2 SYGVNS. V shed 4 bases and J 0 bases; nucleotides not matched to a gene: 2. This CDR3 has 14 residues. CDR3 loop: CASSGTGSSYEQYF. The CDR3 bases are TGTGCCAGCAGTGGGACAGGGAGCTCCTACGAGCAGTACTTC.

The chain links TRBV10-3 to TRBJ1-2, with D perhaps matching TRBD1 (5 bases). The V gene lost 3 bases and the J gene lost 4 bases, with 15 bases spanning the gap. The germline V gene encodes CDR1 ENHRY and CDR2 SYGVKD. This CDR3 region has 15 residues. The CDR3 protein is CAISEGQGRGYGYTF. The CDR3, as DNA: TGTGCCATCAGTGAAGGGCAGGGCCGGGGCTATGGCTACACCTTC.